This TCR beta chain appears in the sequencing data of a study of blood T cell repertoires in COVID-19. Across the study: COVID-19 samples, acute and convalescent, were from the United States, Italy and Spain. T cells, B-cell-depleted T cells, or PBMCs provided the cDNA or gDNA that served as material.

Trimming took 0 bases from V and 5 from J, leaving 10 bases between them. CDR1 is LNHDA, CDR2 SQIVND, per germline (reference sequence). This CDR3 has 14 residues. Original analysis: Cell counts per sample came from amplifying reference gene primers. The table came from immunoSEQ multiplex PCR; TCRdb's copy has only in-frame clones and leaves some out. Clone size and V and J calls were adopted from that table, with D and trimming inferred from the DNA. The sample holds about 330,000 clones, about 83% seen once. The source is a woman aged 50 to 60 with acute or convalescent COVID-19. Sequenced material: peripheral blood. The chain combines TRBV19 with TRBJ2-5; possible D gene TRBD2, 6 bases. The CDR3 here is CASSIDSSGETQYF. For the CDR3, the DNA is TGTGCCAGTAGTATAGATTCGAGCGGGGAGACCCAGTACTTC.